These 6 T cell receptor beta chains originate from one sample sequenced in a study of blood T cell repertoires in COVID-19. TCRdb's table, derived via immunoSEQ multiplex PCR, lists solely in-frame clones and lacks some. The sample lists over 75,000 clones, around four fifths occurring once. The sequencing input was peripheral blood. These receptors came from a human donor in a cohort sampled during active COVID-19.

The chain joins TRBV27 to TRBJ1-2; no firm D call. V lost 4 bases to trimming and J lost 6 bases, with 9 bases between them. The CDR3 totals 12 residues. The germline CDR1 and CDR2 sequences are MNHEY and SMNVEV (reference sequence). The CDR3 here is CASSSGLHGYTF. In nucleotides, the CDR3 is TGTGCCAGCAGTTCGGGATTGCATGGCTACACCTTC.

The V gene is TRBV27, the J gene TRBJ1-6, with a weak D call TRBD1 (6 bases). Germline CDR1 reads MNHEY; CDR2 reads SMNVEV (reference sequence). The CDR3 runs 16 residues. Trimming cost V 2 bases and J 10 bases, with 18 bases left between them. CDR3 protein: CASSLGSRGQRSPLHF. In DNA form, the CDR3 reads TGTGCCAGCAGTTTAGGTTCAAGGGGACAAAGGTCACCCCTCCACTTT.

This sequence joins TRBV28 and TRBJ1-6, with D unresolved. This CDR3 is built from 15 residues. Germline CDR1 is MDHEN and CDR2 is SYDVKM. V lost 2 bases and J lost 6, with 11 bases in between. For the CDR3, the DNA is TGTGCCAGCAGTTTAGGCGTCAGCGGTAATTCACCCCTCCACTTT. This codes for CASSLGVSGNSPLHF.

V and J are TRBV7-8 and TRBJ1-6; D remains unclear. The V gene's germline CDR1 is SGHVS and CDR2 FQNEAQ. The CDR3 runs to 14 residues. The V gene lost 5 bases and the J gene lost 4 bases, with 9 bases spanning the gap. The CDR3 spells CASSLGLYNSPLHF. The CDR3, as DNA: TGTGCCAGCAGCCTTGGACTTTATAATTCACCCCTCCACTTT.

The rearrangement joins TRBV5-6 to TRBJ1-2; a weak D match, TRBD1 (5 bases). Germline CDR1 and CDR2: SGHDT and YYEEEE. The CDR3 has 15 amino acids. The V end was cut by 5 bases, the J end by 2 bases, with 16 bases between. The CDR3, as DNA: TGTGCCAGCAGTTTTGACATACAGGCGAACTATGGCTACACCTTC. Protein product: CASSFDIQANYGYTF.

The chain links TRBV2 to TRBJ1-5; the match to TRBD1 covers 8 bases. The trim removed 2 bases at V and 2 bases at J, leaving 2 bases unmatched. The length of the CDR3 is 15 residues. In germline, CDR1 is SNHLY, CDR2 FYNNEI. The CDR3 region is CASSEQGARNQPQHF. The CDR3 coding sequence is TGTGCCAGCAGTGAACAGGGGGCCCGCAATCAGCCCCAGCATTTT.